This TCR beta chain was identified during a study of PD-1 blockade in classical Hodgkin lymphoma. In every patient, relapse followed autologous stem cell transplantation, while exposure to brentuximab vedotin differed. TCRdb's copy holds only in-frame clones and misses some; the assay was immunoSEQ multiplex PCR. The table has about 40,000 clones, 75% to 90% seen once. The germline V gene encodes CDR1 SNHLY and CDR2 FYNNEI. The CDR3 spans 14 residues. The germline V and J ends were trimmed by 8 bases and 0 bases, with 13 bases remaining between them. This sequence was found in a human donor with classical Hodgkin lymphoma. J is TRBJ1-1 and V is TRBV2; D not certain. The source was peripheral blood mononuclear cells (PBMCs), collected at baseline. Here the CDR3 reads CASGVPPLNTEAFF. DNA for the CDR3: TGTGCCAGCGGCGTTCCCCCCCTGAACACTGAAGCTTTCTTT. The variable domain in full, with the rest retrieved from reference TRBV2 and TRBJ1-1, is EPEVTQTPSHQVTQMGQEVILRCVPISNHLYFYWYRQILGQKVEFLVSFYNNEISEKSEIFDDQFSVERPDGSNFTLKIRSTKLEDSAMYFCASGVPPLNTEAFFGQGTRLTVV.